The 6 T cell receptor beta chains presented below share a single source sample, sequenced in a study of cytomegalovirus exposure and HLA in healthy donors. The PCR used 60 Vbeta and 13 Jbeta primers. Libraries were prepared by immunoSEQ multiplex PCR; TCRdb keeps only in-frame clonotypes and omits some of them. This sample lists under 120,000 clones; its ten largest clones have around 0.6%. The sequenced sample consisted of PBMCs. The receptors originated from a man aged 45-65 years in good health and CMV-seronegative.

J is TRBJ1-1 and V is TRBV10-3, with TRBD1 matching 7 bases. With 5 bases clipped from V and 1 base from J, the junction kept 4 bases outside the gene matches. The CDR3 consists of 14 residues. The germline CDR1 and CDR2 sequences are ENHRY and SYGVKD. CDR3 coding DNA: TGTGCCATCAGTTCACAGGGGAGGAACACTGAAGCTTTCTTT. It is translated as CAISSQGRNTEAFF.

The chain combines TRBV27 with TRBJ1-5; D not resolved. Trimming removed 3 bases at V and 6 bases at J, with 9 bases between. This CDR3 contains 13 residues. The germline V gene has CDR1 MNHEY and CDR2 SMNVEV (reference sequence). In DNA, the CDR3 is TGTGCCAGCAGTTTGAACGTCGGTCAGCCCCAGCATTTT. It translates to CASSLNVGQPQHF.

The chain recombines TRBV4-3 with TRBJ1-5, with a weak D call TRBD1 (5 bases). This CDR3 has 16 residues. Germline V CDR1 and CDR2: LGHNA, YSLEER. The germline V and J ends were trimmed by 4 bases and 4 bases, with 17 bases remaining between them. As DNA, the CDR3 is TGCGCCAGCAGCCGCCAATGGGGTGGGGGGAATCAGCCCCAGCATTTT. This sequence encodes CASSRQWGGGNQPQHF.

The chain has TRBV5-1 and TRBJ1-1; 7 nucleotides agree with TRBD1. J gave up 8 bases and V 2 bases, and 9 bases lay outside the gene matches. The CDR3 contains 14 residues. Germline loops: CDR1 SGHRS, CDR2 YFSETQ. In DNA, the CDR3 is TGCGCCAGCAGCTTTCGGTCTACAGGGGCAGAAGCTTTCTTT. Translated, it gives CASSFRSTGAEAFF.

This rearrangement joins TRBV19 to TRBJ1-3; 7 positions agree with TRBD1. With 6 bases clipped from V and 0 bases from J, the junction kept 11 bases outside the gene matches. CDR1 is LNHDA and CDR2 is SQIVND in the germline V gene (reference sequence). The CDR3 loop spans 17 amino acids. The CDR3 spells CASRRPGTASSGNTIYF. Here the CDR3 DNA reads TGTGCCAGTAGGAGACCTGGGACAGCGAGCTCTGGAAACACCATATATTTT.

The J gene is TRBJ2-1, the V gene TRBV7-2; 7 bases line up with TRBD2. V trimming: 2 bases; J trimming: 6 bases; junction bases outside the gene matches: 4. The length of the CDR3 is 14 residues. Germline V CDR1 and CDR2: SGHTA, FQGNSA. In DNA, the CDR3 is TGTGCCAGCAGCTTATTGGGGGGGTTCAATGAGCAGTTCTTC. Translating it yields CASSLLGGFNEQFF.